The 6 T cell receptor beta chains given below trace back to one sample, sequenced in a study of blood T cell repertoires in COVID-19. The repertoire was sequenced with immunoSEQ multiplex PCR; TCRdb's copy has only in-frame clones and lacks some. The repertoire has approximately 250,000 clones, 70% to 85% of them found once; the top ten carry approximately 16%. The specimen sequenced was PBMCs or T cells enriched from blood (not recorded which). These receptor sequences come from a man aged 40-49 years who had recovered from COVID-19.

The V and J genes are TRBV6-5 and TRBJ2-5; 8 nucleotides line up with TRBD2. The CDR3 runs to 13 residues. Germline CDR1 is MNHEY and CDR2 is SVGAGI. V shed 7 bases and J 7 bases; nucleotides not matched to a gene: 8. The CDR3 bases are TGTGCCAGCACCATAGCGGGAACCACGACCCAGTACTTC. It specifies CASTIAGTTTQYF.

V and J are TRBV19 and TRBJ1-2, with D perhaps matching TRBD1 (6 bases). CDR3 length: 14 residues. Per germline, CDR1 LNHDA and CDR2 SQIVND (reference sequence). V gave up 5 bases and J gave up 4 bases, with 14 bases separating them. The CDR3 DNA reads as TGTGCCAGTAGTGATACAGGGCCTCCCTATGGCTACACCTTC. The encoded protein is CASSDTGPPYGYTF.

Details on this clone: Other DNA sequences within the sample encode an identical CDR3. The chain carries TRBV30 and TRBJ2-5; 14 bases are a match to TRBD2. The CDR3 totals 16 residues. Germline V gene data show CDR1 as GTSNPN and CDR2 as SVGIG (reference sequence). Trimming removed 1 base from V and 5 bases from J; junction bases left unmatched: 6. In DNA, the CDR3 is TGTGCCTGGAGTGGACTAGCGGGGGGGTCGTTGGAGACCCAGTACTTC. This codes for CAWSGLAGGSLETQYF.

The rearrangement uses TRBV9 and TRBJ2-7; 10 nucleotides line up with TRBD2. The V and J ends lost 4 bases and 7 bases, in that order; junction bases with no gene match: 14. The CDR3 runs 16 residues. Germline-derived CDR1 and CDR2 are SGDLS and YYNGEE. The CDR3 here is CASSSWEAGGPREQYF. CDR3 nucleotides: TGTGCCAGCAGCTCCTGGGAAGCGGGAGGGCCGAGGGAGCAGTACTTC.

The chain recombines TRBV7-6 with TRBJ2-2; 7 positions match TRBD2. The CDR3 runs 13 residues. The germline CDR1 and CDR2 sequences are SGHVS and FNYEAQ. The trim removed 7 bases at V and 4 bases at J, leaving 3 bases unmatched. In DNA, the CDR3 is TGTGCCAGCACGGGGGAGGGCACCGGGGAGCTGTTTTTT. This codes for CASTGEGTGELFF.

V usage is TRBV6-5 and J usage is TRBJ1-1, with 11 bases lining up with TRBD1. The V and J ends lost 6 bases and 2 bases, in that order; junction bases with no gene match: 2. The CDR3 sequence is 14 residues long. Germline V gives CDR1 MNHEY, CDR2 SVGAGI. Written as DNA, the CDR3 is TGTGCCAGCAGGGGACAGGGGGAAAACACTGAAGCTTTCTTT. Its protein product is CASRGQGENTEAFF.